This is a list of T cell receptor beta chains from one sample in a study of T cell responses to AZD1222 COVID-19 vaccine. This table comes from immunoSEQ multiplex PCR, and its TCRdb copy is limited to in-frame clones, with some not included. The sample has approximately 140,000 clones; 80% to 95% are singletons. The sequenced sample was peripheral blood, obtained 28 days after the second AZD1222 dose. Every receptor here comes from an adult who received the AZD1222 COVID-19 vaccine. Both conserved end residues are part of each CDR3. The D gene is left open where the match is weak. Some rows mark clone size as missing; the rest say once, few, many or name a class of expanded clone.

TRBJ1-5 TRBV6-1 - - CASSEAGGLTLRPQHF TGTGCCAGCAGTGAAGCGGGGGGGCTGACCCTACGGCCCCAGCATTTT
TRBJ1-4 TRBV5-8 - - CASSTGTDSTNEKLFF TGTGCCAGCAGTACCGGGACCGACTCAACTAATGAAAAACTGTTTTTT
TRBJ2-5 TRBV15 TRBD1 - CATSRAGTEETQYF TGTGCCACCAGCAGAGCAGGGACAGAAGAGACCCAGTACTTC
TRBJ2-7 TRBV5-1 - - CASSLGEYEQYF TGCGCCAGCAGCTTGGGGGAGTACGAGCAGTACTTC
TRBJ2-1 TRBV7-2 TRBD2 - CASSITSGDYNEQFF TGTGCCAGCAGCATTACTAGCGGGGACTACAATGAGCAGTTCTTC
TRBJ1-2 TRBV2 - - CASSERGTNYGYTF TGTGCCAGCAGTGAAAGAGGTACTAACTATGGCTACACCTTC
TRBJ2-3 TRBV11-3 - - CASSGVERDTQYF TGTGCCAGCAGTGGAGTAGAGAGGGATACGCAGTATTTT
TRBJ2-7 TRBV10-3 - - CAISGTYEQYF TGTGCCATCAGCGGGACCTACGAGCAGTACTTC
TRBJ2-3 TRBV6-5 - - CASSYETASTDTQYF TGTGCCAGCAGTTACGAGACAGCTAGCACAGATACGCAGTATTTT
TRBJ1-2 TRBV6-5 - - CASSWGGGYTF TGTGCCAGCAGTTGGGGGGGTGGCTACACCTTC
TRBJ1-1 TRBV7-6 - - CASSQDLNTEAFF TGTGCCAGCAGCCAGGACTTGAACACTGAAGCTTTCTTT
TRBJ2-1 TRBV11-3 TRBD2 - CASSLGTSGGNHEQFF TGTGCCAGCAGCTTAGGTACTAGCGGTGGAAATCATGAGCAGTTCTTC
TRBJ1-1 TRBV9 - - CASSVDGGEPNTEAFF TGTGCCAGCAGCGTAGACGGGGGGGAGCCTAACACTGAAGCTTTCTTT
TRBJ2-7 TRBV5-4 - - CASSQPLGEQYF TGTGCCAGCAGCCAGCCGCTAGGGGAGCAGTACTTC
TRBJ2-5 TRBV27 - - CASSKTGQETQYF TGTGCCAGCAGCAAGACAGGCCAAGAGACCCAGTACTTC
TRBJ2-1 TRBV27 TRBD2 once CASRGLAGANEQFF TGTGCCAGCAGAGGGCTAGCGGGAGCCAATGAGCAGTTCTTC
TRBJ2-1 TRBV19 - - CASSRTGEQFF TGTGCCAGTAGTCGTACCGGGGAGCAGTTCTTC
TRBJ2-7 TRBV6-5 - - CASSTSGPYEQYF -